This T cell receptor (beta chain) was retrieved from a study of T cells after yellow fever vaccination. Study-level background: The authors prepared low-cell-number fractions using SMART-Seq v4 Ultra Low Input. Study-wide results and limits: Once the booster was given, most primary-vaccination clones reappeared, at 95% to 98% for CD4 and around 90% for CD8. There was a small share of clonotypes that showed up in both the CD4 and CD8 compartments.

A process of 5'RACE template switching, which added a universal primer site and UMIs, was used to make TCR cDNA. TCRdb called the 5' RACE reads again in MiXCR, with one record for every CDR3 protein. Of 350,000 to 550,000 distinct CDR3 sequences in the sample, under 20% are singletons; the top ten hold roughly a sixth. This clonotype showed up just a few times. Its antigen is unknown. The specimen comprised PBMCs, sampled before the yellow fever booster vaccination. The TCR originated in a young man who received the YFV17D yellow fever vaccine.

CDR3 sequence (DNA): TGTGCCACCAGTGATTCGGGACAGAACCAAGAGACCCAGTACTTC. This codes for CATSDSGQNQETQYF. This chain uses TRBV24-1 with TRBJ2-5; 7 nucleotides line up with TRBD1. The germline gives CDR1 KGHDR, CDR2 SFDVKD. Losses at the gene ends were 2 bases for V and 0 bases for J; bases not matched to a gene: 2. CDR3 size: 15 residues.